This T cell receptor (beta chain) was identified during a study of CD8 T cells in ankylosing spondylitis. Quantitative 5'-RACE was performed with molecular barcodes, and it yielded the TCR beta libraries. TCRdb called the 5' RACE reads again in MiXCR, with one record for every CDR3 protein. The sample contains a few hundred thousand distinct CDR3 sequences, over 15% of which appear only once. As concerns this clonotype: Its specificity is unknown.

General study findings and limits: With a CD8+ phenotype, disease-linked clones were relatively rare in peripheral blood. Made up of about eight highly homologous variants, a TCR beta motif appeared characteristic of ankylosing spondylitis blood.

Material: blood, either unsorted or a sorted T cell fraction (not recorded which). This TCR was sampled from a male donor with ankylosing spondylitis or in good health (not recorded which).

CDR3: CASSQIRTGSGNTGELFF. The CDR3 DNA reads as TGTGCCAGCTCACAAATACGGACAGGAAGTGGGAACACCGGGGAGCTGTTTTTT. The chain has TRBV18 and TRBJ2-2, with 7 bases aligning to TRBD1. The J segment lost 1 base and the V segment lost 4 bases, leaving 12 bases of the junction unmatched. In germline, CDR1 is KGHSH, CDR2 LQKENI. The CDR3 consists of 18 residues.